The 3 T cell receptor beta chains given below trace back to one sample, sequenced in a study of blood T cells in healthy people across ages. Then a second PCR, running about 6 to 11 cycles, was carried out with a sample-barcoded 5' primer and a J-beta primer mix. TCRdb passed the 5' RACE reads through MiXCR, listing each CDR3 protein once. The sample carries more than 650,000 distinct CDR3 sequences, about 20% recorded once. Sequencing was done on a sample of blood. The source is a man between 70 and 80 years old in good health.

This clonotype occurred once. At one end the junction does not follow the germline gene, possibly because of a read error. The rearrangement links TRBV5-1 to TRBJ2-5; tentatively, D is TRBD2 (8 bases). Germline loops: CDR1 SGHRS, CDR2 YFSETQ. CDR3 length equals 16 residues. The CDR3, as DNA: TGCGCCAGCAAATCGGGAGGGACAGTAACACAAGAGACCCGGTACTTC. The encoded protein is CASKSGGTVTQETRYF.

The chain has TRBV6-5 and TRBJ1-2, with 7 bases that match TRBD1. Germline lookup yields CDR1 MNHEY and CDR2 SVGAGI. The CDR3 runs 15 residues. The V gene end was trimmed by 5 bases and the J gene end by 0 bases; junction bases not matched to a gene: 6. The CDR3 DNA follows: TGTGCCAGCAGTGTCGGGACAGCTGCTAACTATGGCTACACCTTC. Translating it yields CASSVGTAANYGYTF.

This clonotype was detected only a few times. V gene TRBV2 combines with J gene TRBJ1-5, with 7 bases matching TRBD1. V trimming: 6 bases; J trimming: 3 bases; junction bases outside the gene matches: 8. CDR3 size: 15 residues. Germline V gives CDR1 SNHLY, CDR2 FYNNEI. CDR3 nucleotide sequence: TGTGCCAGCAGCCCCAGGGGGGGGTACAATCAGCCCCAGCATTTT. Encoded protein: CASSPRGGYNQPQHF.